Detailed here is one TCR beta chain. This entry is derived from a study of T cell responses to AZD1222 COVID-19 vaccine. V was clipped by 4 bases and J by 2 bases; unmatched bases: 8. CDR1 and CDR2 (germline): LGHDT, YNNKEL (reference sequence). The CDR3 has 16 amino acids. Produced via immunoSEQ multiplex PCR; TCRdb's table is partial and in-frame only. The table includes about 150,000 clones, approximately 90% detected once. The sample in question was peripheral blood, obtained after recovery from COVID-19. This chain links TRBV3-1 (or the pseudogene TRBV3-2) with TRBJ2-7; TRBD2 matches at 10 bases. The receptor was isolated from an adult who had recovered from COVID-19. The CDR3: CASSRQLTSGPYEQYF. The CDR3 nucleotides read TGTGCCAGCAGCCGCCAGCTGACTAGCGGGCCCTACGAGCAGTACTTC.